This T cell receptor beta chain was identified in a study of control samples from healthy donors and cancer patients. Assay used: immunoSEQ multiplex PCR; TCRdb lists only in-frame clones, some missing. Of under 450,000 clones detected, approximately 92% appear once; the ten largest clones hold approximately 6.3%. This receptor was taken from a man aged 35-49 years with head and neck cancer. Sequencing used PBMCs.

The CDR3 DNA reads TGTGCCGGTAACTCTTATTTGGACGGGGAGCTGTTTTTT. This sequence encodes CAGNSYLDGELFF. The V call is TRBV12-3 or TRBV12-4, the J call TRBJ2-2; D is ambiguous. The CDR3 spans 13 residues. Deletions cut 11 bases from V and 7 bases from J, with 17 bases between.